The rows below give T cell receptor beta chains drawn from one sample of a study of beta chain features in type 1 diabetes. Produced via immunoSEQ multiplex PCR; TCRdb's table is partial and in-frame only. The repertoire has over 500,000 clones, roughly a sixth of them found once; the top ten carry about 0.087%. The sample was naive CD4+ T cells from blood. The receptor source for this set is a man younger than 35 in good health. Each CDR3 is given with its conserved first and last residue. A D gene is named only where the DNA matches it firmly. Expanded clones are given a class, and other clones once, few, many or no size at all.

TRBJ2-7	TRBD1	TRBV6-6	15	NA	TGTGCCAGCACCCAGACCGGGACAGGGGTCGGCGAGCAGTACTTC	CASTQTGTGVGEQYF
TRBJ2-3	NA	TRBV7-3	15	few	TGTGCCAGCAGCCCAGGGCAGTTGCTCACAGATACGCAGTATTTT	CASSPGQLLTDTQYF
TRBJ2-7	NA	TRBV21-1	14	few	TGTGCCAGCAGCAAAGACAGCAGCGACTACGAGCAGTACTTC	CASSKDSSDYEQYF
TRBJ2-3	NA	TRBV21-1	15	NA	TGTGCCAGCAGCTTTCGGACAGGGGGGAAAGATACGCAGTATTTT	CASSFRTGGKDTQYF
TRBJ1-5	NA	TRBV7-9	15	NA	TGTGCCAGCAGCCCCGGGCTCACTCGCAATCAGCCCCAGCATTTT	CASSPGLTRNQPQHF
TRBJ2-2	NA	TRBV5-4	15	NA	TGTGCCAGCAGCTTGGCGGGGGTTAACACCGGGGAGCTGTTTTTT	CASSLAGVNTGELFF
TRBJ2-7	TRBD2	TRBV23-1	18	few	TGCGCCAGCAGTCAATCAGCGGGAGTGCGACAGATCTGCTACGAGCAGTACTTC	CASSQSAGVRQICYEQYF
TRBJ2-1	TRBD2	TRBV7-2	15	NA	TGTGCCAGCAGCCCTGGGGGGGGCTCCTACAATGAGCAGTTCTTC	CASSPGGGSYNEQFF
TRBJ1-2	NA	TRBV6-5	14	few	TGTGCCAGCAGTTACGCAGCAGGGATCCAACGCTACACCTTC	CASSYAAGIQRYTF
TRBJ1-2	TRBD1	TRBV18	14	NA	TGTGCCAGCTCACCAGGGACAGATTTCTATGGCTACACCTTC	CASSPGTDFYGYTF
TRBJ1-3	NA	TRBV30	13	NA	TGTGCCTGGGACCCAGGGCTGGGAAACACCATATATTTT	CAWDPGLGNTIYF
TRBJ1-5	NA	TRBV5-5	13	few	TGTGCCAGCAGCTTGAAGAGGGGGCAGCCCCAGCATTTT	CASSLKRGQPQHF
TRBJ1-1	NA	TRBV28	10	NA	TGTGCCAGCAGCCGCACTGAAGCTTTCTTT	CASSRTEAFF
TRBJ1-5	NA	TRBV19	14	NA	TGTGCCAGTAGTATGGGGGATAGCAATCAGCCCCAGCATTTT	CASSMGDSNQPQHF
TRBJ2-7	NA	TRBV28	12	few	TGTGCCAGCAGTCCCAGACCCTACGAGCAGTACTTC	CASSPRPYEQYF
TRBJ2-1	TRBD2	TRBV4-1	13	NA	TGCGCCAGCAGACCTAGCGGGATGGTTGAGCAGTTCTTC	CASRPSGMVEQFF
TRBJ1-5	NA	TRBV30	15	NA	TGTGCCTGGAGTAACGGACAGTATAGCAATCAGCCCCAGCATTTT	CAWSNGQYSNQPQHF
TRBJ1-2	NA	TRBV7-9	14	few	TGTGCCAGCAGCCCCGAGGGAGTTCCATATGGCTACACCTTC	CASSPEGVPYGYTF
TRBJ2-7	NA	TRBV18	13	NA	TGTGCCAGCTCACCACCGGTTACCTACGAGCAGTACTTC	CASSPPVTYEQYF
TRBJ1-3	NA	TRBV29-1	12	NA	TGCAGCGTTGCGGGATCTGGAAACACCATATATTTT	CSVAGSGNTIYF
TRBJ2-7	TRBD1	TRBV28	15	few	TGTGCCAGCTCCCCGGGACAGTTAAGCTCCTACGAGCAGTACTTC	CASSPGQLSSYEQYF
TRBJ2-7	TRBD2	TRBV10-3	16	few	TGTGCCATCAGTGATAGACTAGCGGGAAGCCAGCGGGAGCAGTACTTC	CAISDRLAGSQREQYF
TRBJ2-1	NA	TRBV7-2	15	few	TGTGCCAGCAGCCCACAGGGAATCCGGAGTGATGAGCAGTTCTTC	CASSPQGIRSDEQFF
TRBJ2-1	NA	TRBV4-2	14	few	TGTGCCAGCAGCCACCTCATGGATCAGGATGAGCAGTTCTTC	CASSHLMDQDEQFF
TRBJ2-7	NA	TRBV7-2	12	NA	TGTGCCAGTAGCCGACAGCCCTACGAGCAGTACTTC	CASSRQPYEQYF
TRBJ2-5	TRBD2	TRBV7-8	14	few	TGTGCCAGCAGGGGGACTAGCGCTAAAGAGACCCAGTACTTC	CASRGTSAKETQYF
TRBJ2-7	TRBD1	TRBV5-1	14	NA	TGCGCCAGCAGCTTTTCGGGACAGCCCTACGAGCAGTACTTC	CASSFSGQPYEQYF
TRBJ2-1	NA	TRBV4-2	17	few	TGTGCCAGCAGCCCAGTTAAAACAGGACCTACCTACAATGAGCAGTTCTTC	CASSPVKTGPTYNEQFF
TRBJ1-2	NA	TRBV2	14	few	TGTGCCAGCACTCTTCAGACTCCTCTCTATGGCTACACCTTC	CASTLQTPLYGYTF
TRBJ1-5	TRBD1	TRBV6-5	15	NA	TGTGCCAGCAGTTTGACCGGGACAGACAATCAGCCCCAGCATTTT	CASSLTGTDNQPQHF
TRBJ2-7	TRBD2	TRBV4-3	16	NA	TGCGCCAGCAGCCAAGGTGGACTAGCGGGGGGGCGCGAGCAGTACTTC	CASSQGGLAGGREQYF